The TCR beta chain described here comes from a study of cytomegalovirus exposure and HLA in healthy donors. Study results and limitations: Because they were indistinguishable, some V segments, including TRBV6-2 and TRBV6-3, were excluded. Researchers catalogued some 160 TCR beta chains as cytomegalovirus-associated. The authors later found HLA-associated TCR beta chains more clonally expanded than equally common others.

The PCR contained 60 Vbeta and 13 Jbeta primers. The table came from immunoSEQ multiplex PCR; TCRdb's copy has only in-frame clones and leaves some out. The repertoire consists of about 190,000 clones, with roughly four fifths occurring once and the leading ten covering roughly 2%. The germline V gene encodes CDR1 SGHVS and CDR2 FNYEAQ. Trimming cost V 7 bases and J 5 bases, with 21 bases left between them. The CDR3 length is 16 residues. This clone was detected only once. The antigen remains undetermined. The specimen sequenced was PBMCs. The J gene is TRBJ2-1, the V gene TRBV7-6; maybe TRBD2 (6 bases). This TCR was recovered from a woman in her 30s in good health and CMV-seronegative. CDR3 protein: CASTLGAGGSNNEQFF. CDR3 DNA sequence: TGTGCCAGCACCTTGGGCGCCGGGGGATCAAACAATGAGCAGTTCTTC. Filled out from reference TRBV7-6 and TRBJ2-1, the complete variable domain reads GAGVSQSPRYKVTKRGQDVALRCDPISGHVSLYWYRQALGQGPEFLTYFNYEAQQDKSGLPNDRFSAERPEGSISTLTIQRTEQRDSAMYRCASTLGAGGSNNEQFFGPGTRLTVL.